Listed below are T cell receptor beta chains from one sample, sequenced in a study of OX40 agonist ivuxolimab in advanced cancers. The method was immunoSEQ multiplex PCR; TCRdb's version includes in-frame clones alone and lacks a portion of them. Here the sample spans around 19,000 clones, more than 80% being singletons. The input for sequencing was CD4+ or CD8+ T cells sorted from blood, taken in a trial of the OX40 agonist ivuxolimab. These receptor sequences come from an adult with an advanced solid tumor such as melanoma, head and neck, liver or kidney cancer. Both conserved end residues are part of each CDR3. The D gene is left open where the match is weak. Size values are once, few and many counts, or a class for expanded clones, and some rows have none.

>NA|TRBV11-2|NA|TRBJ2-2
CASSPGGAGELFF
TGTGCCAGCAGTCCGGGGGGCGCCGGGGAGCTGTTTTTT
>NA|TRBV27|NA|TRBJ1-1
CASSPSGGTEAFF
TGTGCCAGCAGTCCATCCGGGGGCACTGAAGCTTTCTTT
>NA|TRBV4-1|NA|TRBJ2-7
CASSPQGSYEQYF
TGCGCCAGCAGCCCTCAGGGGTCCTACGAGCAGTACTTC
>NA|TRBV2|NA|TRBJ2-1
CAIPEPRQGNEQFF
TGTGCCATCCCCGAGCCCCGTCAAGGAAATGAGCAGTTCTTC
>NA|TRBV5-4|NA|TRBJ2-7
CASDYHGSPGYEQYF
TGTGCCAGCGATTATCACGGTTCCCCCGGCTACGAGCAGTACTTC
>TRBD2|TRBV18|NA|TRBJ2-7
CASSPLGTNEQYF
TGTGCCAGCTCACCGCTGGGGACTAATGAGCAGTACTTC
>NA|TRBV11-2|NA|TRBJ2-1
CASSLDTVSYNEQFF
TGTGCCAGCAGCTTAGATACAGTCTCCTACAATGAGCAGTTCTTC
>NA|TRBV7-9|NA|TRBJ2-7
CASSNNPVWQYF
TGTGCCAGCAGCAACAACCCTGTCTGGCAGTACTTC
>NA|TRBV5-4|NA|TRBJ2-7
CASSYGTPTSEQYF
TGTGCCAGCAGCTACGGGACTCCTACTTCCGAGCAGTACTTC
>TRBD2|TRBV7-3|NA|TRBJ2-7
CASSSSASGSYEQYF
TGTGCCAGCAGCTCTTCGGCTAGCGGGAGCTACGAGCAGTACTTC
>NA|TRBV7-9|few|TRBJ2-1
CASSPEAGADINEQFF
TGTGCCAGCAGCCCCGAAGCAGGGGCGGATATCAATGAGCAGTTCTTC
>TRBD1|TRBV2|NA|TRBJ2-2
CASSAGQGAKTGELFF
TGTGCCAGCAGTGCGGGACAGGGGGCGAAGACCGGGGAGCTGTTTTTT
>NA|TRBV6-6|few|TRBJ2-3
CASSFSSSTDTQYF
TGTGCCAGCAGCTTTAGTTCTAGCACAGATACGCAGTATTTT
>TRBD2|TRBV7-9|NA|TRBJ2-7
CASSSAGWEQYF
TGTGCCAGCAGCTCAGCGGGGTGGGAGCAGTACTTC
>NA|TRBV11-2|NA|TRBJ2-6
CASSLGVGQASSGANVLTF
TGTGCCAGCAGCTTAGGGGTAGGCCAGGCCTCCTCTGGGGCCAACGTCCTGACTTTC
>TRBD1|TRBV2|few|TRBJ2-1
CASSEDRGLNEQFF
TGTGCCAGCAGTGAGGACAGGGGGCTAAATGAGCAGTTCTTC
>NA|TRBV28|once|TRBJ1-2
CASSPSPVGGYTF
TGTGCCAGCAGCCCGTCACCGGTGGGTGGCTACACCTTC
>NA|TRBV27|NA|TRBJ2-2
CASSSGNGELFF
TGTGCCAGCAGTTCGGGCAACGGGGAGCTGTTTTTT
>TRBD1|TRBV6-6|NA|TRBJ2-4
CASSYSGTGDWQYF
TGTGCCAGCAGTTACTCGGGGACAGGGGATTGGCAGTACTTC
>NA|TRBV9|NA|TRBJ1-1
CASSARQMNTEAFF
TGTGCCAGCAGCGCCCGACAGATGAACACTGAAGCTTTCTTT
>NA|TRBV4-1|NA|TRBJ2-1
CASSQVDAGYNEQFF
TGCGCCAGCAGCCAAGTGGATGCGGGCTACAATGAGCAGTTCTTC
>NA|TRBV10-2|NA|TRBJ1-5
CASREDSNQPQHF
TGCGCCAGCAGGGAGGATAGCAATCAGCCCCAGCATTTT
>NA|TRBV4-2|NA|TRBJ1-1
CASSQGFEGLGNTEAFF
TGTGCCAGCAGCCAAGGGTTCGAGGGTTTAGGGAACACTGAAGCTTTCTTT
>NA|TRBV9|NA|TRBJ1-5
CASSDSGENQPQHF
TGTGCCAGCAGCGACTCAGGGGAGAATCAGCCCCAGCATTTT
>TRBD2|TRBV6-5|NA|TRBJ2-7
CASSYREGSYEQYF
TGTGCCAGCAGTTACCGGGAGGGCTCCTACGAGCAGTACTTC
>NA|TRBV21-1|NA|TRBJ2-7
CASSKGEKGTSGSLNEQYF
TGTGCCAGCAGCAAGGGGGAAAAAGGGACTAGCGGGAGTTTAAACGAGCAGTACTTC
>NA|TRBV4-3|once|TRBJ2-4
CASSQDPSGLAKNIQYF
TGCGCCAGCAGCCAAGACCCGTCAGGGCTAGCCAAAAACATTCAGTACTTC
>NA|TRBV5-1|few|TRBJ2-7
CASSLDYEQYF
TGCGCCAGCAGCTTGGACTACGAGCAGTACTTC
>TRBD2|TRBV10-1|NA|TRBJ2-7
CASSEGGHRHGTSVYEQYF
TGCGCCAGCAGTGAGGGAGGACATCGCCACGGGACTAGCGTCTACGAGCAGTACTTC
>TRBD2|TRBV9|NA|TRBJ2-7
CASSVGSAGGYEQYF
TGTGCCAGCAGCGTAGGATCAGCGGGAGGCTACGAGCAGTACTTC
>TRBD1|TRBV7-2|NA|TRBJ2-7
CASSLVGTDLYEQYF
TGTGCCAGCAGCTTAGTTGGGACAGATCTCTACGAGCAGTACTTC
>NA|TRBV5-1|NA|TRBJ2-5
CASSLGGQETQYF
TGCGCCAGCAGCTTGGGCGGCCAAGAGACCCAGTACTTC
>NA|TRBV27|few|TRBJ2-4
CASSLYSGSAKNIQYF
TGTGCCAGCAGTTTATATAGCGGATCTGCCAAAAACATTCAGTACTTC
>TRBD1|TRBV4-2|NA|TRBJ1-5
CASSHNRGGDQPQHF
TGTGCCAGCAGCCATAACAGGGGAGGGGATCAGCCCCAGCATTTT
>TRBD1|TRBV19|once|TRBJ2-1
CASSIDGQVDEQFF
TGTGCCAGTAGTATAGATGGACAGGTAGATGAGCAGTTCTTC